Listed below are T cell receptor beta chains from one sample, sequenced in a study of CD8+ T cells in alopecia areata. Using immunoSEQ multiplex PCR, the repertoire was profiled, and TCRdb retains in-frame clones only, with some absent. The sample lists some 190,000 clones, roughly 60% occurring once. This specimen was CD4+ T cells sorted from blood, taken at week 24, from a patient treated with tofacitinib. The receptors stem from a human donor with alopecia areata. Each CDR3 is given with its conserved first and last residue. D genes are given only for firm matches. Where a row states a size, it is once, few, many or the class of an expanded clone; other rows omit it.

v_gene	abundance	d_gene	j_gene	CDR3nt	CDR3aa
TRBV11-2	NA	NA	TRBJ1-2	TGTGCCAGCAGCTTAGGGGGTAAAGGCTATGGCTACACCTTC	CASSLGGKGYGYTF
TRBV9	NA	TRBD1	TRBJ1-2	TGTGCCAGCAGCGCGGGACAGGGAAACTATGGCTACACCTTC	CASSAGQGNYGYTF
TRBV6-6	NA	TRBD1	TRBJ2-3	TGTGCCAGCAGCAACCCAGGGGGCAGGGATACGCAGTATTTT	CASSNPGGRDTQYF
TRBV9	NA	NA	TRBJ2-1	TGTGCCAGCAGCGCAACTACCTACAATGAGCAGTTCTTC	CASSATTYNEQFF
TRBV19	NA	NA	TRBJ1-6	TGTGCCAGTAAAGAGCATCGGCAGGGAAGAAATTCACCCCTCCACTTT	CASKEHRQGRNSPLHF
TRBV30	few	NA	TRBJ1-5	TGTGCCTGGAGTGGGGATAGCAATCAGCCCCAGCATTTT	CAWSGDSNQPQHF
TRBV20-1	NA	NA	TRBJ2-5	TGCAGTGCTTGGGTCGGAGAGACCCAGTACTTC	CSAWVGETQYF
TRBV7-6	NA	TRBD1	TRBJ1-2	TGTGCCAGCAGCTCGACCACAGGGGGCAACTATGGCTACACCTTC	CASSSTTGGNYGYTF
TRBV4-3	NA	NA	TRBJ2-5	TGCGCCAGCAGCCAAGATTATCGTCGGGAAGAGACCCAGTACTTC	CASSQDYRREETQYF
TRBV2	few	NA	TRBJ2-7	TGTGCCAGCACCGGAAGGGGACTGACGACCTACGAGCAGTACTTC	CASTGRGLTTYEQYF
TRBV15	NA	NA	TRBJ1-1	TGTGCCACTGCTGGCCTGAGGGACACTGAAGCTTTCTTT	CATAGLRDTEAFF
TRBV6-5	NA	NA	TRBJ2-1	TGTGCCAGCAAGGGGGGAGTGGGTGAGCAGTTCTTC	CASKGGVGEQFF
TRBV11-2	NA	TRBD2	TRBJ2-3	TGTGCCAGCAGCCCCAGGACTAGCGGGGTGGGTCCAGATACGCAGTATTTT	CASSPRTSGVGPDTQYF
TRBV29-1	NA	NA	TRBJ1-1	TGCAGCGTAAAACAGGGCATGGACACTGAAGCTTTCTTT	CSVKQGMDTEAFF
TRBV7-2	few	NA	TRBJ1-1	TGTGCCAGCAGCGGAACGGCGAACACTGAAGCTTTCTTT	CASSGTANTEAFF
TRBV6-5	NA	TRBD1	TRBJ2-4	TGTGCCAGCAGCCGAACAGGGGAGAAAAACATTCAGTACTTC	CASSRTGEKNIQYF
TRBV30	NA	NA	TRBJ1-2	TGTGCCTGGAGGGTCCCAGGGTCTGGCTACACCTTC	CAWRVPGSGYTF
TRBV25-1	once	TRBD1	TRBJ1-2	TGTGCCAGCAGTGTGGGACAGGGGGATCGGTATGGCTACACCTTC	CASSVGQGDRYGYTF
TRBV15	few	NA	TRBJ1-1	TGTGCCACCAGCAGAGATCGGGGGGCGACTGAAGCTTTCTTT	CATSRDRGATEAFF
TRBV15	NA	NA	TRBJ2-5	TGTGCCACCAGCAGATGGGGGGAAGAGACCCAGTACTTC	CATSRWGEETQYF
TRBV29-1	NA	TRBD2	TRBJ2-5	TGCAGCACCACTAGCGGCCAAGAGACCCAGTACTTC	CSTTSGQETQYF
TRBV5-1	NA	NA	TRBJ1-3	TGCGCCAGCAGACTGGAGGCGACTGGAAACACCATATATTTT	CASRLEATGNTIYF
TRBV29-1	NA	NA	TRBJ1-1	TGCAGCGTTGAAGACCAACATACTGAAGCTTTCTTT	CSVEDQHTEAFF
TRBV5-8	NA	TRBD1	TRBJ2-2	TGTGCCAGCAGGGACAGGGGGCGGACCGGGGAGCTGTTTTTT	CASRDRGRTGELFF
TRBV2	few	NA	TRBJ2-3	TGTGCCACTACCCCTAAGGGAGATACGCAGTATTTT	CATTPKGDTQYF
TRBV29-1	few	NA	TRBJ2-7	TGCAGCGTTGTAACGGGGACCTACGAGCAGTACTTC	CSVVTGTYEQYF
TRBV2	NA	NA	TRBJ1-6	TGTGCCAGCAGTCGGGGTGAGAATTCACCCCTCCACTTT	CASSRGENSPLHF
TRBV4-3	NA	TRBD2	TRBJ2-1	TGCGCCAGCAGCCGAGAACAGCGGGGTTGGAATGAGCAGTTCTTC	CASSREQRGWNEQFF
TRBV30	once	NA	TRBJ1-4	TGTGCCTGGAGGAGGGCAGGGTGGGAAAAACTGTTTTTT	CAWRRAGWEKLFF
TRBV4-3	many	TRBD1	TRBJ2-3	TGCGCCAGCAGCCAAGGGCAACAGGGGGCCGCAGATACGCAGTATTTT	CASSQGQQGAADTQYF
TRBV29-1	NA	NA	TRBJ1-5	TGCAGCGCCAACGTCGGGGGGAGGGATCAGCCCCAGCATTTT	CSANVGGRDQPQHF
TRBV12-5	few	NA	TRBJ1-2	TGTGCTAGTGGTTTGGTAGGGCTCAATGGCTACACCTTC	CASGLVGLNGYTF
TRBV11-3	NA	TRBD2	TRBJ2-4	TGTGCCAGCAGCCTAGGGACTAGCGGGGTTAACATTCAGTACTTC	CASSLGTSGVNIQYF
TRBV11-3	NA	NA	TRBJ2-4	TGTGCCAGCAGCTCACGAGTCATTCAGTACTTC	CASSSRVIQYF
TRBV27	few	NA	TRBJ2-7	TGTGCCAGCAGTCCCGGGACAAGCTACGAGCAGTACTTC	CASSPGTSYEQYF
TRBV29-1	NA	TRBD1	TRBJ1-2	TGCAGCGTCCCCCCGGGACAGGGAAACTATGGCTACACCTTC	CSVPPGQGNYGYTF
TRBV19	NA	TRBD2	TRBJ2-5	TGTGCCAGTAGCTCGAAAACTAGCGGGGGACAAGAGACCCAGTACTTC	CASSSKTSGGQETQYF
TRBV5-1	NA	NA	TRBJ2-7	TGCGCCAGCAGCAGCGGCGGGATTTCCGAGCAGTACTTC	CASSSGGISEQYF
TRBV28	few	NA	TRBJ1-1	TGTGCCAGCAGTTTATCGGCGGTGCCCTCGACTGAGGACACTGAAGCTTTCTTT	CASSLSAVPSTEDTEAFF
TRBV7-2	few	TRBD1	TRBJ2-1	TGTGCCAGCAGCGTTGACAGGGCCTACAATGAGCAGTTCTTC	CASSVDRAYNEQFF
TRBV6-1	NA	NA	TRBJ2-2	TGTGCCAGCAGTGCTCAGGGGGGAGGTACCGGGGAGCTGTTTTTT	CASSAQGGGTGELFF
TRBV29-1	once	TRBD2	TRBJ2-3	TGCAGCGCGGTAGCGGGGGGCACCACAGATACGCAGTATTTT	CSAVAGGTTDTQYF
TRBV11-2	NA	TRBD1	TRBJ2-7	TGTGCCAGCAGCGTAGGGTACAGGGGCGGGCAGTACTTC	CASSVGYRGGQYF
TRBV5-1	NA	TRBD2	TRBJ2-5	TGCGCCAGCAGCTCAGGACTAGCGGGGGCCCAAGAGACCCAGTACTTC	CASSSGLAGAQETQYF
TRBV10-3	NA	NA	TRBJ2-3	TGTGCCATCAGTGAGTCGAAGGGGGTTGGTACGCAGTATTTT	CAISESKGVGTQYF
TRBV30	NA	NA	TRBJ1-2	TGTGCCTGGGATAGAGGACTCCTCTATGGCTACACCTTC	CAWDRGLLYGYTF
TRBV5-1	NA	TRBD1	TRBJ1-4	TGCGCCAGCAGCTCCGGGACAGGTCAGGAAAAACTGTTTTTT	CASSSGTGQEKLFF
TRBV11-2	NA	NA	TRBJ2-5	TGTGCCAGCAGCTCGGGGGGCCACCTCGAAGAGACCCAGTACTTC	CASSSGGHLEETQYF
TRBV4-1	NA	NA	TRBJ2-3	TGCGCCAGCAGCCATATCCTAGCTTTTGTGGCAGATACGCAGTATTTT	CASSHILAFVADTQYF
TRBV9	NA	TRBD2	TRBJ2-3	TGTGCCAGCAGCACTGGGACTAGTCACAGGGATACGCAGTATTTT	CASSTGTSHRDTQYF
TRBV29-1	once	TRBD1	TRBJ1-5	TGCAGCGTTGGACAGGGCCACAATCAGCCCCAGCATTTT	CSVGQGHNQPQHF
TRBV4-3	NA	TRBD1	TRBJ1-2	TGCGCCAGCAGCCCGTCGGGACAGGGTGTCTATGGCTACACCTTC	CASSPSGQGVYGYTF
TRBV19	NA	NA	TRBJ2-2	TGTGCCAGTAGTATCGGTGGAGAGGTCGCGAACACCGGGGAGCTGTTTTTT	CASSIGGEVANTGELFF
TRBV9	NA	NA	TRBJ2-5	TGTGCCAGCAGCGTAGCACATCAAGAGACCCAGTACTTC	CASSVAHQETQYF
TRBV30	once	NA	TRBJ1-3	TGTGCCTGGGGGACTGAGTCTGGAAACACCATATATTTT	CAWGTESGNTIYF